The entry below describes one T cell receptor beta chain. These data originate in a study of blood T cell repertoires in COVID-19. Within 2 weeks of study entry, exposed participants had contacted a PCR-confirmed or clinician-diagnosed COVID-19 case. This CDR3 contains 13 residues. Looked up from germline, CDR1 is MGHDK and CDR2 is SYGVNS. Trimming pared 4 bases from V and 7 bases from J, leaving 13 bases between. Sequencing used immunoSEQ multiplex PCR; TCRdb keeps in-frame clones, though not all of them. The data show over 200,000 clones, 80% to 90% seen once. V and J are TRBV25-1 and TRBJ1-2; maybe TRBD1 (5 bases). Sequencing input: PBMCs or T cells enriched from blood (not recorded which). The TCR was taken from a woman in her thirties who had been exposed to COVID-19. The CDR3 loop is CASSGRDVSGYTF. DNA of the CDR3: TGTGCCAGCAGTGGCAGGGATGTAAGTGGCTACACCTTC.